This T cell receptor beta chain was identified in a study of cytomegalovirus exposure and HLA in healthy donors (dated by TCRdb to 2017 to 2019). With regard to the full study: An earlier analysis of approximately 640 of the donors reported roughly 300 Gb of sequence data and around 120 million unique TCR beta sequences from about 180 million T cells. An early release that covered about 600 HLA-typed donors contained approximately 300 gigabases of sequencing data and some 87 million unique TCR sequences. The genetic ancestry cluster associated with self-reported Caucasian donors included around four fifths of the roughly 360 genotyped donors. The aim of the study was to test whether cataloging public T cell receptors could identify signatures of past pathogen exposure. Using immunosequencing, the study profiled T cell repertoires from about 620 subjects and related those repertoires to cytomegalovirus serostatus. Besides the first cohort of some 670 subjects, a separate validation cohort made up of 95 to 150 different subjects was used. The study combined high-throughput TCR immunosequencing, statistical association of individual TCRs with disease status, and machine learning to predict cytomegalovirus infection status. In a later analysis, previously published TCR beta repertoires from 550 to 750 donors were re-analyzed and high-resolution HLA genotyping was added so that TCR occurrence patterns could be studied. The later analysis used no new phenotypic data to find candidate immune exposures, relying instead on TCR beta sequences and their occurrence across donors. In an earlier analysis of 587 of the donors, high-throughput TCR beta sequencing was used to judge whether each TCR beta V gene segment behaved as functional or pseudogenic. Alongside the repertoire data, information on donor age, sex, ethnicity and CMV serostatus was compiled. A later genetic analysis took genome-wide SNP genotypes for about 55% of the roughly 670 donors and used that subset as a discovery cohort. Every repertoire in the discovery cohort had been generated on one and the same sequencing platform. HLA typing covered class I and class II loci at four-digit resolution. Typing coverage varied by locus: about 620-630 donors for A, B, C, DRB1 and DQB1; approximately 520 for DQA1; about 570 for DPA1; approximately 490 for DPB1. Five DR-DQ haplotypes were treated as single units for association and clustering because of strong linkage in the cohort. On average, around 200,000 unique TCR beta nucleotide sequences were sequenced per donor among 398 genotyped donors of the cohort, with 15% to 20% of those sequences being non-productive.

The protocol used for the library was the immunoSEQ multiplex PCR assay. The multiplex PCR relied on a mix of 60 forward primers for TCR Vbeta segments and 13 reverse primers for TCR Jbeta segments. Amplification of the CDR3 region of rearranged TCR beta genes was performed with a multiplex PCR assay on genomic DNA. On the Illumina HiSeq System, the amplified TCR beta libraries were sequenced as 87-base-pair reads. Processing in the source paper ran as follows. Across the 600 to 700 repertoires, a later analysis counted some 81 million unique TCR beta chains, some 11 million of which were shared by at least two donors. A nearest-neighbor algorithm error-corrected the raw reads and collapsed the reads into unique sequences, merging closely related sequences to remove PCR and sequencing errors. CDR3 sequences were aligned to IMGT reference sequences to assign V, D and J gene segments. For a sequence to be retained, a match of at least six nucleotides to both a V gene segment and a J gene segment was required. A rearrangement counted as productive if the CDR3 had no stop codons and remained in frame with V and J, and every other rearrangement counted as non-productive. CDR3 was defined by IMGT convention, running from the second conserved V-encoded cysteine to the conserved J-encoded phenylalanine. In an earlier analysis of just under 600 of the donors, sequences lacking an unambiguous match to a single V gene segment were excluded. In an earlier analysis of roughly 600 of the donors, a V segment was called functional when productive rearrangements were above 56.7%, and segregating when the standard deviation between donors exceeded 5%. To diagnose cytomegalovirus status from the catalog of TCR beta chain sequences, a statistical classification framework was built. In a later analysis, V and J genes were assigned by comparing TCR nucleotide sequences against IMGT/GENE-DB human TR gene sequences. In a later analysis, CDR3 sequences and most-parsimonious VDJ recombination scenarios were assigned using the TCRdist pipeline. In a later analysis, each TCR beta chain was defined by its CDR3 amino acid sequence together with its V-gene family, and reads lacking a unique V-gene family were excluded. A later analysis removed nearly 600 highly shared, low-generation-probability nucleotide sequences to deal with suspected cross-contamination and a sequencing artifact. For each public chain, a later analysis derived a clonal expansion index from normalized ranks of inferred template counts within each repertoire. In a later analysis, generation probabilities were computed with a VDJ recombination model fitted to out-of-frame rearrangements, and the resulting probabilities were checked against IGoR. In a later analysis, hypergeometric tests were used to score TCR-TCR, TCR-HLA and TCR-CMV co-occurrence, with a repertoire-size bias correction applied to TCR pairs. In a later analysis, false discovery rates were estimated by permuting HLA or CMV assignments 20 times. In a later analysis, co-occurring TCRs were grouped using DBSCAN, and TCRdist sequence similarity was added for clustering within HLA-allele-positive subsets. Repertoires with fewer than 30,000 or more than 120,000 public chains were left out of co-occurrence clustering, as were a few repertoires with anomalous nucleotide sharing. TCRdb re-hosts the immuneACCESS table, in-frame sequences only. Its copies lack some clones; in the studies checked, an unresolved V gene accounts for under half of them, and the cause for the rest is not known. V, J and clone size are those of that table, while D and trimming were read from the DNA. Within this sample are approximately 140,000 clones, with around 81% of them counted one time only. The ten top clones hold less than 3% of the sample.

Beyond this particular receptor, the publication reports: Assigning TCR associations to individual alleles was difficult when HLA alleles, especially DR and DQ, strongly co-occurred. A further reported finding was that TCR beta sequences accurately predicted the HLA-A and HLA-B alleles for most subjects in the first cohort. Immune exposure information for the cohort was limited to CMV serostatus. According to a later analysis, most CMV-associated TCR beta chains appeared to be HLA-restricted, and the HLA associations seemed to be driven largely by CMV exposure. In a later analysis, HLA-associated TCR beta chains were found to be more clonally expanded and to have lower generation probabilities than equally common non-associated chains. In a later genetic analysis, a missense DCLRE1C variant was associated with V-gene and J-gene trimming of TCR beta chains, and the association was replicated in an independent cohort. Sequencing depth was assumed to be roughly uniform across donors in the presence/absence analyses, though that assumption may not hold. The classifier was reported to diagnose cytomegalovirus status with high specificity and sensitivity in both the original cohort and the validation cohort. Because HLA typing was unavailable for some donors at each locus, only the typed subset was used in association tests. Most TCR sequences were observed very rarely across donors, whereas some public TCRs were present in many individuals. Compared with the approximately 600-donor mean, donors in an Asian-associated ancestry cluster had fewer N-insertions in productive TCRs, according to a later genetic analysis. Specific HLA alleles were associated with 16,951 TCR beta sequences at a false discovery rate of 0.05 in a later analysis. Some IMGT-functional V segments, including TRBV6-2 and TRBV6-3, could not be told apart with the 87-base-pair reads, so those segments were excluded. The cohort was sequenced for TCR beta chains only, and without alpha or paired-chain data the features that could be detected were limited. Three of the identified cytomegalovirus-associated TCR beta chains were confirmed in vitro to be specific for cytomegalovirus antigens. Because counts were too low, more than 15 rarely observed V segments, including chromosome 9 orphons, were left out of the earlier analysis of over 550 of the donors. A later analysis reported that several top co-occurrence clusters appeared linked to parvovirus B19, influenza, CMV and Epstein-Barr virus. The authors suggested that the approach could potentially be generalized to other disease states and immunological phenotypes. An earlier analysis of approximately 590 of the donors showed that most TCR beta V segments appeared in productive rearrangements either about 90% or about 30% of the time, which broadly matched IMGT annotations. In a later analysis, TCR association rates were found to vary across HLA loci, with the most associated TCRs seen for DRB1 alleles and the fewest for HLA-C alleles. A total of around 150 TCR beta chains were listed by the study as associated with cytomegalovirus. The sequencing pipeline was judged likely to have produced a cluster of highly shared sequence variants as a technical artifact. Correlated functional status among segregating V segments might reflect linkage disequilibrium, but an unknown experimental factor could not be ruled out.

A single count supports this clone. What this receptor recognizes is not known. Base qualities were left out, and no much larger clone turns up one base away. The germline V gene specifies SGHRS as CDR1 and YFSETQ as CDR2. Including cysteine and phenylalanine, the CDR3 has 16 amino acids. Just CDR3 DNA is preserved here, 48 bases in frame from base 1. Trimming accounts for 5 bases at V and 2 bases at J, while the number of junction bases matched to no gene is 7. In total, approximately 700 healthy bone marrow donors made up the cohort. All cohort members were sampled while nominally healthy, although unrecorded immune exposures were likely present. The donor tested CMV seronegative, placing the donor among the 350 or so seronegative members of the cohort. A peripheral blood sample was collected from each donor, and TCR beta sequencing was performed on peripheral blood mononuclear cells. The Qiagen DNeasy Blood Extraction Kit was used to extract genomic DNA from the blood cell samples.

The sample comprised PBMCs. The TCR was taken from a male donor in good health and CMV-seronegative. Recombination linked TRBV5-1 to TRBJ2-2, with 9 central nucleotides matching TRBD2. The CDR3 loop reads CASSLETSGNTGELFF. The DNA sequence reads TGCGCCAGCAGTCTCGAGACTAGCGGTAACACCGGGGAGCTGTTTTTT. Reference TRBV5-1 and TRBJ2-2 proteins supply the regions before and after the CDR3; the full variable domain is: KAGVTQTPRYLIKTRGQQVTLSCSPISGHRSVSWYQQTPGQGLQFLFEYFSETQRNKGNFPGRFSGRQFSNSRSEMNVSTLELGDSALYLCASSLETSGNTGELFFGEGSRLTVL.